A single sample is the source of the 5 T cell receptor beta chains below, sequenced in a study of T cells in Graves' hyperthyroidism and ophthalmopathy. From RNA transcripts, TCR beta CDR3 regions were amplified. Carried out on the TCR CDR3, a first-round RT-PCR used the HTBI primer set. One entry per CDR3 protein, called by TCRdb with MiXCR from the multiplex PCR reads. Of about 640,000 distinct CDR3 sequences in the sample, 20% to 25% were seen once. Sequencing was done on a sample of blood. All receptors derive from a man aged 25 to 40 with Graves' ophthalmopathy.

The J gene is TRBJ1-5, the V gene TRBV28; tentative D call: TRBD1 (5 bases). The germline gives CDR1 MDHEN, CDR2 SYDVKM. The CDR3 covers 14 residues. Trimming shortened V by 3 bases and J by 7 bases, and 13 bases separated the two germline ends. The CDR3 region has the DNA TGTGCCAGCAGTTTCAAGGGGTTGGTACAGCCCCAGCATTTT. This translates into CASSFKGLVQPQHF.

On this clonotype itself: The junction shows a germline mismatch at one end, possibly a read error. The chain couples TRBV24-1 to TRBJ1-1, with TRBD1 matching 7 bases. This CDR3 is 13 amino acids long. Germline CDR1 reads KGHDR; CDR2 reads SFDVKD. CDR3 coding DNA: TGTGCCATCAGTGGTGGCAGGGGGACTGAAGCTTTCTTT. The encoded protein is CAISGGRGTEAFF.

This clonotype was seen a handful of times. The V gene is TRBV6-1, the J gene TRBJ2-7, with 11 bases lining up with TRBD1. This CDR3 contains 15 residues. V gave up 4 bases and J gave up 2 bases; unmatched junction bases: 4. CDR1 is MNHNS, CDR2 SASEGT, per germline. The chain's CDR3 is CASSGRDRGTYEQYF. Written as DNA, the CDR3 is TGTGCCAGCAGTGGCCGGGACAGGGGGACCTACGAGCAGTACTTC.

The rearrangement joins TRBV28 to TRBJ1-6; 7 nucleotides line up with TRBD1. The CDR3 is 14 amino acids. Germline CDR1 MDHEN, CDR2 SYDVKM. Losses at the gene ends were 6 bases for V and 7 bases for J; bases not matched to a gene: 6. The CDR3 DNA follows: TGTGCCAGCAGAGAGGGACAGACAAATTCACCCCTCCACTTT. Protein product: CASREGQTNSPLHF.

In its sample, this clonotype was seen a few times. This chain links TRBV7-6 with TRBJ2-7; 7 bases are shared with TRBD1. V trimming: 0 bases; J trimming: 0 bases; junction bases outside the gene matches: 2. The CDR3 is 15 amino acids. Per the germline V gene, CDR1 is SGHVS and CDR2 is FNYEAQ. CDR3 in amino acids: CASSLAGGNSYEQYF. In nucleotides, the CDR3 is TGTGCCAGCAGCTTAGCAGGGGGCAACTCCTACGAGCAGTACTTC. Full variable domain (remainder filled in from reference TRBV7-6 and TRBJ2-7): GAGVSQSPRYKVTKRGQDVALRCDPISGHVSLYWYRQALGQGPEFLTYFNYEAQQDKSGLPNDRFSAERPEGSISTLTIQRTEQRDSAMYRCASSLAGGNSYEQYFGPGTRLTVT.